The rows below give T cell receptor beta chains drawn from one sample of a study of cytomegalovirus exposure and HLA in healthy donors. TCRdb's table, derived via immunoSEQ multiplex PCR, lists solely in-frame clones and lacks some. The table shows under 200,000 clones, with 78% occurring only once. Sequencing used PBMCs. The receptors shown here come from a woman aged 25 to 45 in good health and CMV-seropositive. Each CDR3 is given with its conserved first and last residue. D genes are given only for firm matches. Part of the rows lack a size; the others show once, few, many or a class for expanded clones.

>NA|TRBV7-6|NA|TRBJ2-7
CASSRRQGSSYEQYF
TGTGCCAGCAGCCGCCGGCAGGGCAGCTCCTACGAGCAGTACTTC
>TRBD2|TRBV7-9|NA|TRBJ2-3
CASSLATSRDTQYF
TGTGCCAGCAGCTTAGCGACTAGCAGAGATACGCAGTATTTT
>TRBD1|TRBV28|NA|TRBJ1-4
CASSLAGQGHEKLFF
TGTGCCAGCAGTTTGGCCGGACAGGGTCATGAAAAACTGTTTTTT
>NA|TRBV2|NA|TRBJ1-1
CASRRTVMNTEAFF
TGTGCCAGCAGGAGAACAGTAATGAACACTGAAGCTTTCTTT
>TRBD2|TRBV7-2|NA|TRBJ2-1
CASSLAFGRGNYNEQFF
TGTGCCAGCAGCTTAGCCTTCGGGAGGGGGAACTACAATGAGCAGTTCTTC
>NA|TRBV6-6|NA|TRBJ1-1
CASRTQGNTEAFF
TGTGCCAGCCGTACACAGGGAAACACTGAAGCTTTCTTT
>NA|TRBV2|NA|TRBJ1-1
CASRRAENTEAFF
TGTGCCAGCAGGAGAGCGGAGAACACTGAAGCTTTCTTT
>NA|TRBV4-3|few|TRBJ1-6
CASSQEAAGDSPLHF
TGCGCCAGCAGCCAAGAAGCTGCAGGCGATTCACCCCTCCACTTT
>NA|TRBV29-1|NA|TRBJ2-2
CSVLTGELFF
TGCAGCGTTTTAACCGGGGAGCTGTTTTTT
>TRBD1|TRBV4-1|NA|TRBJ2-5
CASSQDTGQQETQYF
TGCGCCAGCAGCCAAGATACGGGACAGCAAGAGACCCAGTACTTC